The entry below gives a single T cell receptor (beta chain) sequence along with its context. Its antigen remains unidentified. Germline values: CDR1 DFQATT, CDR2 SNEGSKA (reference sequence). J gave up 5 bases and V 6 bases, and 15 bases lay outside the gene matches. The CDR3 is made up of 16 amino acids. The sample belongs to a study of response to subunit inactivated influenza vaccine. General observations from the study: T cells newly recruited by each seasonal influenza vaccination are few, the authors suggested.

TCRdb itself ran the RT-PCR reads through MiXCR, one entry per CDR3 protein. The sample yields 650,000 to 800,000 distinct CDR3 sequences, about 18% seen once. V usage is TRBV20-1 and J usage is TRBJ2-5; TRBD2 matches at 10 bases. This specimen was PBMCs from blood, taken more than 4 days after vaccination. The receptor's source is a man aged 45-65 years who received an inactivated influenza vaccine. For the CDR3, the DNA is TGCAGTGCCACCCTTATGAGCGGGGGGGCCCAGGAGACCCAGTACTTC. It specifies CSATLMSGGAQETQYF.